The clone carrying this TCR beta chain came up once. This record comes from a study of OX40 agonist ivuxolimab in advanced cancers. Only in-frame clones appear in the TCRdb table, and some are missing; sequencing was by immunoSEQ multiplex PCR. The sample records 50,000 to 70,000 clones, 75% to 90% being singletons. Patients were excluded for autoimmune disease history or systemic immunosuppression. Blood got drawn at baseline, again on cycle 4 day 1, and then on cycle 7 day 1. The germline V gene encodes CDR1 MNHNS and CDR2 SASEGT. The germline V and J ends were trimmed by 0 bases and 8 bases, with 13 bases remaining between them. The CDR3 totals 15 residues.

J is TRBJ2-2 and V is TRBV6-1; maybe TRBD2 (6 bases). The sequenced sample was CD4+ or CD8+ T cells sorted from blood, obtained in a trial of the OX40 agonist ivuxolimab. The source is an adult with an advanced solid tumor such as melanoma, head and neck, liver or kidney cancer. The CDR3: CASSEALGGIGELFF. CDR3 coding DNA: TGTGCCAGCAGTGAAGCGCTGGGGGGAATTGGGGAGCTGTTTTTT.